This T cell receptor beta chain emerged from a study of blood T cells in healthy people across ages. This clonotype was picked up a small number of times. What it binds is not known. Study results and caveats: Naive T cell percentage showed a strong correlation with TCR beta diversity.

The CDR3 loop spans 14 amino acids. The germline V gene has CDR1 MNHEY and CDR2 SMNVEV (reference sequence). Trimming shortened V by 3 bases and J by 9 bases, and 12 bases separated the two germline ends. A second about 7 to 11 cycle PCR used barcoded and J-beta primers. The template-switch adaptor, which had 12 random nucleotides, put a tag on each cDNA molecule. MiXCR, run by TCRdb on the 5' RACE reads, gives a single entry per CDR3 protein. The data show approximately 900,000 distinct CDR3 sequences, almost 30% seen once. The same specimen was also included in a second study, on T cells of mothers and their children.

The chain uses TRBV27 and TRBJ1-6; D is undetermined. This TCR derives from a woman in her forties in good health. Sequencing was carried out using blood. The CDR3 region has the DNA TGTGCCAGCAGTTTCCAAATTCACGGTTCACCCCTCCACTTT. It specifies CASSFQIHGSPLHF.